This TCR beta chain was sequenced during a study of T-cell reconstitution after alpha-beta-depleted transplantation in children. Germline CDR1 reads ENHRY; CDR2 reads SYGVKD. This CDR3 has 15 amino acids. The V end was cut by 6 bases, the J end by 0 bases, with 9 bases between. Overall study findings and caveats: At around two months after transplant, the alpha-beta T cells were reportedly derived from several hundred expanded clones that came from non-depleted graft cells. The origin of high day-60 TCRbeta diversity in some patients lay in surviving recipient T cells and thymic progenitors. At the one-year point after transplant, T-cell counts and TCRbeta diversity were found to come mostly from T cells that had been newly produced.

A TCRbeta library incorporating unique molecular identifiers was prepared. TCRdb re-analysed the PCR reads in MiXCR, keeping a single row per CDR3 protein. Of more than 85,000 distinct CDR3 sequences in the sample, roughly 7.1% were seen once. This clonotype was seen at least ten times. Antigen specificity is unknown. The chain carries TRBV10-3 and TRBJ1-6; no firm D call. This TCR was sampled from a boy aged 2-9 years with acute lymphoblastic leukemia, due to receive a stem cell transplant. The source material was PBMCs, sampled before TCRalphabeta/CD19-depleted stem cell transplant. The CDR3 loop is CAIRSEGSYNSPLHF. CDR3 sequence (DNA): TGTGCCATCAGATCAGAGGGCTCCTATAATTCACCCCTCCACTTT.